Presented here are 10 T cell receptor beta chains from one specimen sequenced in a study of CD8 T cells in Susac syndrome (dated by TCRdb to about 2019). Receptor amplification or capture employed the immunoSEQ multiplex PCR assay. RNA was extracted with the RNeasy kit and 0.5 to 1 ug was reverse transcribed using random hexamers. In TCRdb, the public reads were trimmed at Q25 with fastp and aligned with MiXCR, with productive beta chains retained. Duplicate CDR3 protein sequences are folded into a single record with the most common DNA and genes. In this sample the table shows 180,000 or so distinct CDR3 sequences, 90% to 95% of which occur a single time. 0.1% of the sample is taken by the ten largest. Sequencing was carried out using CD4+ T cells from PBMCs. All receptors come from a human donor in good health.

The chain joins TRBV29-1 to TRBJ2-3, with D tentatively TRBD2 (6 bases). The CDR3 sequence is 13 residues long. The ends were cut back, 2 bases at V and 1 base at J, with 7 bases in the middle. Germline CDR1 reads SQVTM; CDR2 reads ANQGSEA. The CDR3 bases are TGCAGCGTTGAAAGGGAGGGCACAGATACGCAGTATTTT. The encoded protein is CSVEREGTDTQYF.

This chain connects TRBV29-1 to TRBJ2-5; TRBD2 might be the D (6 bases). V lost 6 bases and J lost 5, with 13 bases in between. The CDR3 length is 12 residues. Per germline, CDR1 SQVTM and CDR2 ANQGSEA. As DNA, the CDR3 is TGCAGCGTCCGGAGGGGCGGGGAGACCCAGTACTTC. Its protein product is CSVRRGGETQYF.

The count of this clonotype is one. The J gene is TRBJ2-3, the V gene TRBV28; D remains ambiguous. This CDR3 comprises 13 residues. CDR1 and CDR2 from the germline V gene are MDHEN and SYDVKM. Trimming pared 5 bases from V and 4 bases from J, leaving 10 bases between. The CDR3 reads CASSPSGPDTQYF. CDR3 DNA sequence: TGTGCCAGCAGTCCCTCCGGTCCAGATACGCAGTATTTT.

The J gene is TRBJ1-3, the V gene TRBV7-9, with D uncertain. V shed 0 bases and J shed 7 bases, with 16 bases lying between them. CDR1 SEHNR and CDR2 FQNEAQ come from the germline V gene (reference sequence). This CDR3 region has 16 residues. The CDR3 region is CASSLASSVGRNTIYF. The DNA for the CDR3 is TGTGCCAGCAGCTTAGCGTCTTCAGTTGGGAGGAACACCATATATTTT.

V is TRBV29-1 and J is TRBJ2-1; possible D gene TRBD2, 5 bases. This CDR3 comprises 11 residues. Germline values: CDR1 SQVTM, CDR2 ANQGSEA. V lost 8 bases and J 7 bases, leaving 12 bases between the germline ends. CDR3 bases: TGCAGCACTAGGACGGGAAATGAGCAGTTCTTC. Its translation is CSTRTGNEQFF.

Only one count was recorded for this clonotype. The rearrangement joins TRBV12-3 or TRBV12-4 to TRBJ2-3, with D hard to call. The CDR3 has 16 amino acids. Trimming stripped 5 bases from V and 1 base from J, with 16 bases between. CDR3 loop: CASSPQYFPGTDTQYF. As DNA, the CDR3 is TGTGCCAGCAGTCCCCAATATTTTCCTGGCACAGATACGCAGTATTTT.

The chain joins TRBV2 to TRBJ2-4; TRBD2 matches 11 bases. The CDR3 sequence is 13 residues long. Germline trimming cut 6 bases from V and 6 bases from J; bases unmatched to any gene: 1. Germline V CDR1 and CDR2: SNHLY, FYNNEI. The CDR3 nucleotides read TGTGCCAGCAGAACTAGCGGGGGAAACATTCAGTACTTC. It yields the protein CASRTSGGNIQYF.

V and J are TRBV2 and TRBJ2-6, with D maybe TRBD1 (6 bases). This CDR3 spans 20 amino acids. Germline V gene data show CDR1 as SNHLY and CDR2 as FYNNEI. V lost 2 bases to trimming and J lost 0 bases, with 20 bases between them. Here the CDR3 reads CASSEPRLRDINSGANVLTF. CDR3 DNA: TGTGCCAGCAGTGAACCGCGGCTCCGGGACATCAACTCTGGGGCCAACGTCCTGACTTTC. The full variable domain, in which reference TRBV2 and TRBJ2-6 provide the parts outside the CDR3, is EPEVTQTPSHQVTQMGQEVILRCVPISNHLYFYWYRQILGQKVEFLVSFYNNEISEKSEIFDDQFSVERPDGSNFTLKIRSTKLEDSAMYFCASSEPRLRDINSGANVLTFGAGSRLTVL.

The chain carries TRBV3-1 and TRBJ1-2; TRBD1 aligns across 10 bases. Germline assignment: CDR1 LGHDT and CDR2 YNNKEL (reference sequence). This CDR3 comprises 14 residues. The V gene end was trimmed by 7 bases and the J gene end by 7 bases; junction bases not matched to a gene: 9. DNA of the CDR3: TGTGCCAGCACCCTAGGGGGACAGGGGTTTGGCTACACCTTC. Translation: CASTLGGQGFGYTF.

The rearrangement uses TRBV6-5 and TRBJ1-2; D is undetermined. Germline assignment: CDR1 MNHEY and CDR2 SVGAGI. Trimming pared 5 bases from V and 4 bases from J, leaving 17 bases between. This CDR3 is built from 15 residues. CDR3 protein: CASSMDRRNTYGYTF. In DNA, the CDR3 is TGTGCCAGCAGTATGGACCGCCGAAACACCTATGGCTACACCTTC.